Following are 7 T cell receptor beta chains from one sample sequenced in a study of CD4 T cells in relation to SARS-CoV-2 and coronaviruses. The unexposed donors gave CD4+ T cells in 2011-2018, prior to COVID-19. The repertoire was sequenced with immunoSEQ multiplex PCR; TCRdb's copy has only in-frame clones and lacks some. The repertoire holds about 59,000 clones, with roughly 90% as singletons. Sequenced: memory CD4+ T cells from PBMCs. The source is a human donor in good health.

This sequence joins TRBV7-9 and TRBJ1-2; 9 bases are shared with TRBD1. CDR3 size: 14 residues. Losses at the gene ends were 0 bases for V and 8 bases for J; bases not matched to a gene: 4. The germline V gene has CDR1 SEHNR and CDR2 FQNEAQ (reference sequence). CDR3 bases: TGTGCCAGCAGCTTAGCGGGGACAGGGCTCGGCTACACCTTC. The encoded protein is CASSLAGTGLGYTF.

The chain is built from TRBV21-1 and TRBJ2-1; the table's D call, TRBD1, was not checked against the DNA. TRBV21-1 is a known pseudogene. The CDR3 is made up of 14 amino acids. CDR3 protein: CARRRQGTYNEQFF. CDR3 DNA sequence: TGTGCCAGGAGAAGACAGGGAACCTACAATGAGCAGTTCTTC.

V gene TRBV23-1 combines with J gene TRBJ2-1; TRBD2 matches 9 bases. TRBV23-1 is an ORF, and what it does is uncertain. J was trimmed by 0 bases and V by 3 bases; bases with no gene match: 15. The CDR3 loop spans 20 amino acids. This CDR3 reads CASSHACRPSGNSSYNEQFF. Here the CDR3 DNA reads TGCGCCAGCAGTCACGCCTGCCGGCCTAGCGGGAACAGCTCCTACAATGAGCAGTTCTTC.

The chain uses TRBV30 and TRBJ2-7, with D hard to call. CDR3 length equals 12 residues. Trimming took 4 bases from V and 9 from J, leaving 16 bases between them. CDR1 is GTSNPN and CDR2 is SVGIG in the germline V gene (reference sequence). CDR3 nucleotide sequence: TGTGCCTGGACTCAGACCTCCGGCAGGCAGTACTTC. It translates to CAWTQTSGRQYF.

The V call is TRBV28, the J call TRBJ1-2; D is unclear. Between the trimmed V and J ends, which lost 7 bases and 5 bases, there was a span of 14 bases. The CDR3 length is 13 residues. Germline lookup yields CDR1 MDHEN and CDR2 SYDVKM. This chain's CDR3 is CASTSGLVYGYTF. The CDR3 nucleotides read TGTGCCAGCACCTCCGGGCTCGTTTATGGCTACACCTTC.

This clone showed up just once. This rearrangement joins TRBV27 to TRBJ1-2; 9 positions match TRBD1. V was pared by 6 bases and J by 8 bases, with 7 bases of the junction left unmatched. The CDR3 covers 13 residues. Germline CDR1 and CDR2: MNHEY and SMNVEV (reference sequence). CDR3 sequence reads: CASRMGQGGGYTF. CDR3 in DNA: TGTGCCAGCAGAATGGGACAGGGAGGCGGCTACACCTTC.

This clone was observed once. V and J are TRBV5-1 and TRBJ2-1; D perhaps matches TRBD1 (6 bases). The CDR3 has 15 residues. The V gene lost 4 bases and the J gene lost 4 bases, with 15 bases spanning the gap. Germline assignment: CDR1 SGHRS and CDR2 YFSETQ. As DNA, the CDR3 is TGCGCCAGCAGCCCCGGGACATCTCCATACAATGAGCAGTTCTTC. Its translation: CASSPGTSPYNEQFF.